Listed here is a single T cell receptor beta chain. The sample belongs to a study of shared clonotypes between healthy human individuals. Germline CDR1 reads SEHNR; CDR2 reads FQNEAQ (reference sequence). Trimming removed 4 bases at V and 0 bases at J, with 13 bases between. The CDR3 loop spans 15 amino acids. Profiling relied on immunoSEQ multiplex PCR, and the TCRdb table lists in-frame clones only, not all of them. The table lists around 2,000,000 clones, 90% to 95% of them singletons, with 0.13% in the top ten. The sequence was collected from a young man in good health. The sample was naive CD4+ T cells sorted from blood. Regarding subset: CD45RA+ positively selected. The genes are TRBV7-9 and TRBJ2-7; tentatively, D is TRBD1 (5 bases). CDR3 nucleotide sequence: TGTGCCAGCAGCTCAGCAGGGCGTAGCTCCTACGAGCAGTACTTC. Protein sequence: CASSSAGRSSYEQYF.